Presented here are 22 T cell receptor beta chains from one specimen sequenced in a study of T cell responses to AZD1222 COVID-19 vaccine. The data were produced by immunoSEQ multiplex PCR, yet TCRdb's version contains in-frame clones alone and is incomplete. The table records 150,000 to 200,000 clones, about 93% of them present only once. This specimen consisted of peripheral blood, obtained on day 0 of AZD1222 vaccination. These receptors all stem from an adult in good health.

The chain uses TRBV5-4 and TRBJ2-1; D remains unclear. This CDR3 is 13 amino acids long. V was cut by 0 bases and J by 10 bases, with 11 bases left in between. Germline CDR1 and CDR2: SGHNT and YYREEE (reference sequence). This CDR3 is CASSLGAAKEQFF. The CDR3, as DNA: TGTGCCAGCAGCTTGGGGGCGGCGAAAGAGCAGTTCTTC.

This chain links TRBV10-3 with TRBJ1-5; TRBD1 matches 8 bases. The CDR3 has 14 residues. V trimming: 3 bases; J trimming: 6 bases; junction bases outside the gene matches: 4. The germline gives CDR1 ENHRY, CDR2 SYGVKD. DNA of the CDR3: TGTGCCATCAGTGATTCAGGGGGCGGTCAGCCCCAGCATTTT. Translated, it gives CAISDSGGGQPQHF.

This chain links TRBV7-6 with TRBJ1-6; no definite D call. The V end lost 1 base, the J end lost 0 bases, and 13 bases lay between the germline ends. CDR1 and CDR2 (germline): SGHVS, FNYEAQ. The CDR3 runs to 18 residues. DNA for the CDR3: TGTGCCAGCAGCTTAGTTCCTAGGGAGAGCTCCTATAATTCACCCCTCCACTTT. Its protein is CASSLVPRESSYNSPLHF.

The chain recombines TRBV7-9 with TRBJ1-1; D gene ambiguous. V lost 5 bases and J lost 0, with 10 bases in between. The CDR3 has 14 residues. Germline lookup yields CDR1 SEHNR and CDR2 FQNEAQ (reference sequence). The CDR3 loop reads CASSHARMNTEAFF. CDR3 DNA sequence: TGTGCCAGCAGCCACGCACGGATGAACACTGAAGCTTTCTTT.

This rearrangement joins TRBV5-1 to TRBJ1-1; D unresolved. Trimming shortened V by 0 bases and J by 10 bases, and 13 bases separated the two germline ends. Germline CDR1 and CDR2: SGHRS and YFSETQ. The CDR3 loop spans 13 amino acids. In DNA form, the CDR3 reads TGCGCCAGCAGCTTGGGACAACCCTCTGGAGCTTTCTTT. Encoded protein: CASSLGQPSGAFF.

The J gene is TRBJ2-7, the V gene TRBV13; possibly TRBD1 for D (5 bases). CDR3 size: 15 residues. Trimming removed 0 bases at V and 4 bases at J, with 13 bases between. Looked up from germline, CDR1 is PRHDT and CDR2 is FYEKMQ (reference sequence). This chain's CDR3 is CASSLGRRVGYEQYF. The CDR3 nucleotides read TGTGCCAGCAGCTTAGGCCGCAGGGTTGGGTACGAGCAGTACTTC.

The chain uses TRBV30 and TRBJ2-3; D not resolved. The CDR3 runs to 14 residues. Germline V gives CDR1 GTSNPN, CDR2 SVGIG (reference sequence). V lost 3 bases and J 1 base, leaving 11 bases between the germline ends. As DNA, the CDR3 is TGTGCCTGGAGGGCGTCAACCGGCACAGATACGCAGTATTTT. It translates to CAWRASTGTDTQYF.

The V and J genes are TRBV10-3 and TRBJ1-4; D is ambiguous. With 10 bases removed from V and 8 bases from J, the gap between germline ends came to 23 bases. The CDR3 extends over 15 amino acids. Per the germline V gene, CDR1 is ENHRY and CDR2 is SYGVKD. This CDR3 is CATAPGVRATEKLFF. Written as DNA, the CDR3 is TGTGCCACCGCGCCGGGAGTAAGGGCAACGGAAAAACTGTTTTTT.

This clone showed up just once. This chain uses TRBV7-2 with TRBJ1-6; D is unresolved. The CDR3 sequence is 15 residues long. V was clipped by 5 bases and J by 9 bases, with 17 bases between them. Germline loops: CDR1 SGHTA, CDR2 FQGNSA. The CDR3: CASSRNPGWISPLHF. CDR3 in DNA: TGTGCCAGCAGCCGGAACCCTGGGTGGATTTCACCCCTCCACTTT.

The V gene is TRBV6-6, the J gene TRBJ1-3; D might be TRBD1 (5 bases). The length of the CDR3 is 14 residues. Germline V CDR1 and CDR2: MNHNY, SVGAGI (reference sequence). V was clipped by 6 bases and J by 2 bases, with 11 bases between them. This CDR3 is CASREGGAGNTIYF. As DNA, the CDR3 is TGTGCCAGCAGGGAAGGAGGGGCTGGAAACACCATATATTTT.

The chain combines TRBV29-1 with TRBJ2-1; 10 bases agree with TRBD2. J gave up 8 bases and V 5 bases, and 9 bases lay outside the gene matches. From germline, CDR1 is SQVTM and CDR2 ANQGSEA. This CDR3 has 14 amino acids. The CDR3: CSVSRGLAGDEQFF. DNA for the CDR3: TGCAGCGTTTCCCGAGGGCTAGCGGGAGATGAGCAGTTCTTC.

This rearrangement joins TRBV7-2 to TRBJ1-2; D gene ambiguous. The V gene's germline CDR1 is SGHTA and CDR2 FQGNSA. The V gene lost 2 bases and the J gene lost 4 bases, with 11 bases spanning the gap. The CDR3 runs 14 residues. The CDR3 DNA is TGTGCCAGCAGCTTAATCATGGACGGCTATGGCTACACCTTC. As protein: CASSLIMDGYGYTF.

The chain recombines TRBV7-9 with TRBJ2-1; D gene uncertain. Trimming stripped 2 bases from V and 7 bases from J, with 12 bases between. Germline V lookup: CDR1 SEHNR, CDR2 FQNEAQ (reference sequence). This CDR3 spans 14 amino acids. The DNA for the CDR3 is TGTGCCAGCAGCTTAACGATAATTGGGAATGAGCAGTTCTTC. It translates to CASSLTIIGNEQFF.

This rearrangement joins TRBV12-3 or TRBV12-4 to TRBJ2-3; no reliable D call. The germline V and J ends were trimmed by 8 bases and 2 bases, with 5 bases remaining between them. The CDR3 is made up of 11 amino acids. This chain's CDR3 is CASGITDTQYF. CDR3 bases: TGTGCCAGCGGGATCACAGATACGCAGTATTTT.

The chain carries TRBV27 and TRBJ1-5; unclear D gene. V gave up 8 bases and J gave up 6 bases, with 14 bases separating them. CDR3 size: 13 residues. Germline CDR1 is MNHEY and CDR2 is SMNVEV (reference sequence). Written as DNA, the CDR3 is TGTGCCAGCGGGAAGGGCCTACGTCAGCCCCAGCATTTT. Residues: CASGKGLRQPQHF.

This chain joins TRBV5-4 and TRBJ1-1; D possibly corresponds to TRBD1 (5 bases). This CDR3 comprises 14 residues. Trimming cost V 4 bases and J 6 bases, with 16 bases left between them. CDR1 and CDR2 (germline): SGHNT, YYREEE (reference sequence). CDR3 region: CASSRTGVVAEAFF. DNA of the CDR3: TGTGCCAGCAGCCGCACGGGGGTCGTGGCTGAAGCTTTCTTT.

Note on this clone: A junction end diverges from the germline sequence, so it may reflect a read error. The V call is TRBV5-1, the J call TRBJ2-1; 14 bases fit TRBD2. Germline CDR1 SGHRS, CDR2 YFSETQ. CDR3 length: 14 residues. CDR3 sequence (DNA): TGCGCCAGCAGCTCCGGGACTAGCGGGAGCTGGGGGGTCTTC. Translating gives CASSSGTSGSWGVF. The full variable domain, rest sourced from reference TRBV5-1 and TRBJ2-1, is KAGVTQTPRYLIKTRGQQVTLSCSPISGHRSVSWYQQTPGQGLQFLFEYFSETQRNKGNFPGRFSGRQFSNSRSEMNVSTLELGDSALYLCASSSGTSGSWGVFGPGTRLTVL.

J is TRBJ2-1 and V is TRBV25-1; tentatively, D is TRBD1 or TRBD2 (6 bases each). This CDR3 is built from 14 residues. Germline V gene lookup returns CDR1 MGHDK and CDR2 SYGVNS. V dropped 4 bases and J dropped 2 bases, with 9 bases sitting between them. CDR3 nucleotides: TGTGCCAGCAGTGCGGAGGGGGCCTACAATGAGCAGTTCTTC. This encodes CASSAEGAYNEQFF.

The chain has TRBV28 and TRBJ2-3, with 8 bases identical to TRBD1. CDR1 MDHEN and CDR2 SYDVKM come from the germline V gene. Unmatched junction bases numbered 8, after V lost 4 bases and J lost 8 bases. CDR3 size: 14 residues. This chain's CDR3 is CASSSRTGSRTQYF. The DNA for the CDR3 is TGTGCCAGCAGTTCTCGGACAGGGTCGCGTACGCAGTATTTT.

V is TRBV5-1 and J is TRBJ2-7; 10 bases map to TRBD2. The CDR3 covers 13 residues. J lost 6 bases, V lost 5 bases, and 5 bases had no gene match. Germline CDR1 reads SGHRS; CDR2 reads YFSETQ. The CDR3 bases are TGCGCCAGCAGTAAGCGGGAGGGCGGCGAGCAGTACTTC. Translation: CASSKREGGEQYF.

CDR3 protein: CASSYGGKGYTF. The CDR3 DNA reads as TGTGCCAGCAGTTACGGAGGGAAAGGCTACACCTTC. The gene calls are TRBV6-5 and TRBJ1-2; D gene unclear. This CDR3 is 12 amino acids long. The V gene lost 2 bases and the J gene lost 8 bases, with 9 bases spanning the gap. Germline assignment: CDR1 MNHEY and CDR2 SVGAGI.

The chain has TRBV5-1 and TRBJ2-3; D is perhaps TRBD2 (6 bases). Trimming took off 4 bases at V and 0 bases at J, with 9 bases between the two ends. In germline, CDR1 is SGHRS, CDR2 YFSETQ. CDR3 length: 14 residues. The CDR3 region is CASSQRASTDTQYF. The CDR3 DNA is TGCGCCAGCAGCCAGCGGGCTAGCACAGATACGCAGTATTTT.